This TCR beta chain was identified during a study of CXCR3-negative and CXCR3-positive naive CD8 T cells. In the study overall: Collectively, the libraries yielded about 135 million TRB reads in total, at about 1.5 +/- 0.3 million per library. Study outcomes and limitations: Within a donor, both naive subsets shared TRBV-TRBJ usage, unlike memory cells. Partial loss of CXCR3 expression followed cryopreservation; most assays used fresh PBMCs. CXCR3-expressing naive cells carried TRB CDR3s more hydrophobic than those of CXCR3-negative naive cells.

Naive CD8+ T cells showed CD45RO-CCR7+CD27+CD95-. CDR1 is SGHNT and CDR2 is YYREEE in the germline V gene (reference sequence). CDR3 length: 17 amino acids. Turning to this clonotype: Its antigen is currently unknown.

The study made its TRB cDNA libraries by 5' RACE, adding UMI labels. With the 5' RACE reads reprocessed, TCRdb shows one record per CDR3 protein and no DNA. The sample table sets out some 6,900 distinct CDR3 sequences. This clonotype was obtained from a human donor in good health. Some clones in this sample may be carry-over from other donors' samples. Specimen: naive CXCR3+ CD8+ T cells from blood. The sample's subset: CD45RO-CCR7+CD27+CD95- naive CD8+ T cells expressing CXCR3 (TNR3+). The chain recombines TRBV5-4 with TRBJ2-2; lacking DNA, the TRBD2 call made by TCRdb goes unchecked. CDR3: CESSLEGGSLNTGELFF.